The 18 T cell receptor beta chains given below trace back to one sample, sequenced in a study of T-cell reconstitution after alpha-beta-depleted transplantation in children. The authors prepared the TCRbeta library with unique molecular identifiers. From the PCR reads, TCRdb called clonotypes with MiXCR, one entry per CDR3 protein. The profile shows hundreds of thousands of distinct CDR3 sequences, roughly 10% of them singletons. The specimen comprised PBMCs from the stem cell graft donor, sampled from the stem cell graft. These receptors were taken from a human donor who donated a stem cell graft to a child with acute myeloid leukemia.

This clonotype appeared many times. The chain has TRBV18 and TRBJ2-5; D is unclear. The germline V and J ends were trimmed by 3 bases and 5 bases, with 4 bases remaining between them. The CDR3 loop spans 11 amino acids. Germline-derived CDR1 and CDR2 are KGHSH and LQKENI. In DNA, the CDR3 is TGTGCCAGCTCACCCTACGAGACCCAGTACTTC. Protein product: CASSPYETQYF. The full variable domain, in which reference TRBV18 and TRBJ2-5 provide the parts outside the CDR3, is NAGVMQNPRHLVRRRGQEARLRCSPMKGHSHVYWYRQLPEEGLKFMVYLQKENIIDESGMPKERFSAEFPKEGPSILRIQQVVRGDSAAYFCASSPYETQYFGPGTRLLVL.

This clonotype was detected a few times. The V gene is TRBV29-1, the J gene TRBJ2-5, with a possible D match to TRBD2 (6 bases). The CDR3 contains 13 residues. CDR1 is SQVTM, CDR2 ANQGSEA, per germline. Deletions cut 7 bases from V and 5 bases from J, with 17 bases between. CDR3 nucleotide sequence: TGCAGCGGGACTACCTCTCTGGTGGAGACCCAGTACTTC. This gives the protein CSGTTSLVETQYF.

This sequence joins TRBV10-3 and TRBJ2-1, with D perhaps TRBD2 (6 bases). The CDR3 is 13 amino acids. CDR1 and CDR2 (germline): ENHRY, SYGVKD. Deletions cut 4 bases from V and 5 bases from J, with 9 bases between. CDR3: CAISAVADNEQFF. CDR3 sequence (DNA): TGTGCCATCAGTGCGGTAGCGGACAATGAGCAGTTCTTC.

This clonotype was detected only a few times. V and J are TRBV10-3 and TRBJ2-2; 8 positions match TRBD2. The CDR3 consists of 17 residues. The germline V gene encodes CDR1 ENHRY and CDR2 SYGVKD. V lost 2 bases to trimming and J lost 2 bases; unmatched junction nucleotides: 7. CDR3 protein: CAISEGSSGRNTGELFF. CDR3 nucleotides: TGTGCCATCAGTGAGGGTTCCAGCGGGAGAAACACCGGGGAGCTGTTTTTT.

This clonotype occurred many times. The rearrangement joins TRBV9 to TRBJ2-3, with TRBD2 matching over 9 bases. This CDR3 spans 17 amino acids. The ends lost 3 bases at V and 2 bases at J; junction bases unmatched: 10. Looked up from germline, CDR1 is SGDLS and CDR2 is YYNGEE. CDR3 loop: CASSGSGTSSLTDTQYF. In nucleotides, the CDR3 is TGTGCCAGCAGCGGTTCCGGGACTAGCTCCCTCACAGATACGCAGTATTTT. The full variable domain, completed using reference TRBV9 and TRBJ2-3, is DSGVTQTPKHLITATGQRVTLRCSPRSGDLSVYWYQQSLDQGLQFLIQYYNGEERAKGNILERFSAQQFPDLHSELNLSSLELGDSALYFCASSGSGTSSLTDTQYFGPGTRLTVL.

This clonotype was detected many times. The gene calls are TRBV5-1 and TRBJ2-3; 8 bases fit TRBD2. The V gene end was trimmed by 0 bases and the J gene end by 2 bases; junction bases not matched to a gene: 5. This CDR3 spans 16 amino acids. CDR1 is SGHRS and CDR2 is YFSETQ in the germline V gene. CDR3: CASSLDGSGNTDTQYF. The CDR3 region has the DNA TGCGCCAGCAGCTTGGATGGTAGCGGGAACACAGATACGCAGTATTTT.

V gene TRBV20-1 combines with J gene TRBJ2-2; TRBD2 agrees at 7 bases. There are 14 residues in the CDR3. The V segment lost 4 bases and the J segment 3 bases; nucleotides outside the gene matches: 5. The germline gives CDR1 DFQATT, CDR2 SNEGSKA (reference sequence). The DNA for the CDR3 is TGCAGTGCTAACGGCGGGAGCTACACCGGGGAGCTGTTTTTT. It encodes CSANGGSYTGELFF.

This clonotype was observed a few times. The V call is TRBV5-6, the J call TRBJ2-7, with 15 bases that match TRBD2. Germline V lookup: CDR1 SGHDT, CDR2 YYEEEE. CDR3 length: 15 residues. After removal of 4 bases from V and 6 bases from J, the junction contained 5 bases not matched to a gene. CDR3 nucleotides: TGTGCCAGCAGCAACTGGGGACTAGCGGGAGGCGAGCAGTACTTC. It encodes CASSNWGLAGGEQYF.

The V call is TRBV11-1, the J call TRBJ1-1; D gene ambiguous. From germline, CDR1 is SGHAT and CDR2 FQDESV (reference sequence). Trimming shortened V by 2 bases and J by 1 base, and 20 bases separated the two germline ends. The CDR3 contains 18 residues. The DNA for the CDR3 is TGTGCCAGCAGCTTATGGGGTGATTTGATTAACTGGAACACTGAAGCTTTCTTT. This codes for CASSLWGDLINWNTEAFF.

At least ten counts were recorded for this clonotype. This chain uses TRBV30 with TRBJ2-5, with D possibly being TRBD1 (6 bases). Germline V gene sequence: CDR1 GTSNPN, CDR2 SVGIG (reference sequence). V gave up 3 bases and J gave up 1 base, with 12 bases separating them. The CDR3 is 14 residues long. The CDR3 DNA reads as TGTGCCTGGAGAAGGAGGACAGTCCAAGAGACCCAGTACTTC. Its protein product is CAWRRRTVQETQYF.

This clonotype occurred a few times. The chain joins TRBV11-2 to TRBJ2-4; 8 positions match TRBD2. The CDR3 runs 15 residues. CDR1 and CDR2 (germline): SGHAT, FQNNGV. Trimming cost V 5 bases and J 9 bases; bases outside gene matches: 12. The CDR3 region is CASSQGRGAWSIQYF. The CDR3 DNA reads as TGTGCCAGCAGCCAAGGGCGGGGGGCTTGGAGCATTCAGTACTTC.

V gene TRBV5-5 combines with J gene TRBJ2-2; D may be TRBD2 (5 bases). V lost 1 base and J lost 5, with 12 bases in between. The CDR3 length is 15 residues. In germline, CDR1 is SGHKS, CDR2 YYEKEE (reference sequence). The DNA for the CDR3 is TGTGCCAGCAGCTTGTTTGTTAGGGAGACCGGGGAGCTGTTTTTT. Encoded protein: CASSLFVRETGELFF.

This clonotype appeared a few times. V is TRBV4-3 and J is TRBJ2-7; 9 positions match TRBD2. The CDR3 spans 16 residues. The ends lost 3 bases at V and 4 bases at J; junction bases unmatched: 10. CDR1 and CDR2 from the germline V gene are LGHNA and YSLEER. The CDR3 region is CASSHSSSGAGYEQYF. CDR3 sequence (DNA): TGCGCCAGCAGCCACAGTTCTAGCGGGGCGGGTTACGAGCAGTACTTC.

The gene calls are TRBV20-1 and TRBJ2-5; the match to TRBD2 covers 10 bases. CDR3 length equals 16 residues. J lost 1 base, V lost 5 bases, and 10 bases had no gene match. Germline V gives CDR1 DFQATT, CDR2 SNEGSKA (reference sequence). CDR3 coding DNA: TGCAGTGCTCGGGCACCCGGGACTAGCGTCCAAGAGACCCAGTACTTC. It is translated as CSARAPGTSVQETQYF.

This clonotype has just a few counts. The CDR3 region has the DNA TGTGCCTGGAGCGTCCGAAACAGCGGGAGAAAGGACACCGGGGAGCTGTTTTTT. Its protein is CAWSVRNSGRKDTGELFF. V gene TRBV30 combines with J gene TRBJ2-2; 8 nucleotides align to TRBD2. The V gene end was trimmed by 3 bases and the J gene end by 3 bases; junction bases not matched to a gene: 15. The CDR3 length is 18 residues. Per the germline V gene, CDR1 is GTSNPN and CDR2 is SVGIG (reference sequence).

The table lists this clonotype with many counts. CDR3 region: CASSLDLANPYEQYF. The CDR3 coding sequence is TGTGCCAGCAGCTTAGATTTAGCAAACCCCTACGAGCAGTACTTC. V is TRBV7-9 and J is TRBJ2-7; no firm D call. In germline, CDR1 is SEHNR, CDR2 FQNEAQ (reference sequence). Trimming removed 1 base at V and 2 bases at J, with 12 bases between. The CDR3 is made up of 15 amino acids.

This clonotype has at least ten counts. The CDR3 here is CASSVAGGYDTQYF. The CDR3 bases are TGTGCCAGCAGCGTAGCCGGAGGGTACGATACGCAGTATTTT. The V call is TRBV9, the J call TRBJ2-3; weak D call: TRBD2 (6 bases). V was cut by 0 bases and J by 6 bases, with 11 bases left in between. The germline V gene encodes CDR1 SGDLS and CDR2 YYNGEE. The CDR3 runs to 14 residues. Combining the CDR3 with reference TRBV9 and TRBJ2-3 gives the whole variable domain DSGVTQTPKHLITATGQRVTLRCSPRSGDLSVYWYQQSLDQGLQFLIQYYNGEERAKGNILERFSAQQFPDLHSELNLSSLELGDSALYFCASSVAGGYDTQYFGPGTRLTVL.

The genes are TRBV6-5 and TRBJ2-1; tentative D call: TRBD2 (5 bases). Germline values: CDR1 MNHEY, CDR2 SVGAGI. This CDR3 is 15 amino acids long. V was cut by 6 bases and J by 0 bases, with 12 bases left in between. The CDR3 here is CASSRGQTSYNEQFF. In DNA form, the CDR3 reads TGTGCCAGCAGCCGCGGGCAAACCTCCTACAATGAGCAGTTCTTC.